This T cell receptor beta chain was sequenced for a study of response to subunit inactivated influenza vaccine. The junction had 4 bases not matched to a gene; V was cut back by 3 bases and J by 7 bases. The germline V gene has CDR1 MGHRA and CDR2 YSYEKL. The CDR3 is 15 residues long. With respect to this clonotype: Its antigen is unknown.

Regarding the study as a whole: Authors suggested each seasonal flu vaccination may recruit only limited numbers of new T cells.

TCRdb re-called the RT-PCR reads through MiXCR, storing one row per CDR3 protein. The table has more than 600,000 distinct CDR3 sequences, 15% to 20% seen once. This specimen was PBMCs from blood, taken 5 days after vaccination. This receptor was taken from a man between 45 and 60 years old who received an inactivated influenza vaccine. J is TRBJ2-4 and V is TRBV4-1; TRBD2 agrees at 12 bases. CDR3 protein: CASSQLAGGPNIQYF. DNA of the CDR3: TGCGCCAGCAGCCAGCTAGCGGGGGGGCCTAACATTCAGTACTTC.